Each of the 18 T cell receptor beta chains below was sequenced from the same sample in a study of blood T cells in healthy people across ages. Primers used in a second PCR of roughly 6 to 12 cycles were a sample-barcoded 5' primer and a J-beta primer mix. TCRdb re-called the 5' RACE reads through MiXCR, storing one row per CDR3 protein. The sample has hundreds of thousands of distinct CDR3 sequences, approximately 30% seen once. Sequencing was carried out using blood. These receptors were obtained from a woman older than 75 in good health.

This clonotype was recorded many times. The chain joins TRBV9 to TRBJ1-2; 7 nucleotides match TRBD1. This CDR3 has 15 residues. V shed 4 bases, J shed 8 bases, and the junction held 14 bases outside the gene matches. Germline loops: CDR1 SGDLS, CDR2 YYNGEE. The CDR3 is CASSPRGTGQEGYTF. The DNA of the CDR3 is TGTGCCAGCAGCCCCCGGGGGACCGGACAGGAAGGCTACACCTTC. Complete variable domain (other parts from reference TRBV9 and TRBJ1-2): DSGVTQTPKHLITATGQRVTLRCSPRSGDLSVYWYQQSLDQGLQFLIQYYNGEERAKGNILERFSAQQFPDLHSELNLSSLELGDSALYFCASSPRGTGQEGYTFGSGTRLTVV.

There are many counts of this clonotype. The chain combines TRBV18 with TRBJ2-4; D gene ambiguous. CDR1 is KGHSH and CDR2 is LQKENI in the germline V gene. Trimming took off 2 bases at V and 0 bases at J, with 8 bases between the two ends. The CDR3 is 15 residues long. CDR3 amino acids: CASSPSDLAKNIQYF. CDR3 DNA sequence: TGTGCCAGCTCACCATCGGATCTAGCCAAAAACATTCAGTACTTC.

This clonotype was recorded at least ten times. The V and J genes are TRBV5-1 and TRBJ2-5; 8 positions agree with TRBD2. Germline-derived CDR1 and CDR2 are SGHRS and YFSETQ. V shed 0 bases, J shed 1 base, and the junction held 8 bases outside the gene matches. The CDR3 is 17 residues long. The CDR3 loop is CASSLAGGGSSQETQYF. The CDR3 region has the DNA TGCGCCAGCAGCTTGGCCGGGGGGGGATCTAGCCAAGAGACCCAGTACTTC. The full variable domain, completed using reference TRBV5-1 and TRBJ2-5, is KAGVTQTPRYLIKTRGQQVTLSCSPISGHRSVSWYQQTPGQGLQFLFEYFSETQRNKGNFPGRFSGRQFSNSRSEMNVSTLELGDSALYLCASSLAGGGSSQETQYFGPGTRLLVL.

About this clonotype itself: A much larger clone lies one base from this, so it may be a read error. J is TRBJ2-3 and V is TRBV6-6, with D possibly matching TRBD2 (7 bases). This CDR3 region has 15 residues. CDR1 MNHNY and CDR2 SVGAGI come from the germline V gene (reference sequence). V lost 5 bases and J lost 3, with 15 bases in between. Written as DNA, the CDR3 is TGTGCCAGCAGTCACGAGGGGGGGAGAACAGATACGCAGTATTTT. This translates into CASSHEGGRTDTQYF.

This clonotype was observed many times. The rearrangement joins TRBV15 to TRBJ1-1; TRBD1 matches at 7 bases. V was pared by 2 bases and J by 5 bases, with 8 bases of the junction left unmatched. The CDR3 is 15 residues long. CDR1 is LNHNV and CDR2 is YYDKDF in the germline V gene (reference sequence). In DNA, the CDR3 is TGTGCCACCAGCAGAAGCAGGGGGTTTGGAACTGAAGCTTTCTTT. It codes for CATSRSRGFGTEAFF.

About this clonotype: A much larger clone is a single base away; this may be a read error. V gene TRBV20-1 combines with J gene TRBJ2-7, with 9 bases identical to TRBD2. This CDR3 region has 16 residues. J gave up 7 bases and V 3 bases, and 16 bases lay outside the gene matches. Germline V gene lookup returns CDR1 DFQATT and CDR2 SNEGSKA (reference sequence). CDR3 in DNA: TGCAGTGCTAGTACGGCGGGGGGGCGATTATACAATGAGCAGTACTTC. The encoded protein is CSASTAGGRLYNEQYF.

This clonotype occurred once. This rearrangement joins TRBV12-3 or TRBV12-4 to TRBJ2-7; D remains unclear. The germline V and J ends were trimmed by 6 bases and 2 bases, with 17 bases remaining between them. This CDR3 is 15 amino acids long. The CDR3 nucleotides are TGTGCCAGCAGCCAGCCGATGGGGTGGGCCTACGAGCAGTACTTC. Protein product: CASSQPMGWAYEQYF.

Ten or more counts support this clonotype. This chain joins TRBV12-3 or TRBV12-4 and TRBJ1-2; D ambiguous. V gave up 2 bases and J gave up 0 bases, with 10 bases separating them. The CDR3 contains 15 residues. The CDR3: CASSLYNRTNYGYTF. DNA of the CDR3: TGTGCCAGCAGTTTATATAACAGAACTAACTATGGCTACACCTTC.

V usage is TRBV27 and J usage is TRBJ2-3; D unclear. The CDR3 totals 15 residues. CDR1 is MNHEY and CDR2 is SMNVEV in the germline V gene (reference sequence). V was pared by 3 bases and J by 1 base, with 11 bases between. This CDR3 is CASSLNRFGTDTQYF. CDR3 bases: TGTGCCAGCAGTTTGAATCGGTTTGGCACAGATACGCAGTATTTT.

The chain is built from TRBV5-1 and TRBJ1-1; 9 nucleotides align to TRBD1. The germline CDR1 and CDR2 sequences are SGHRS and YFSETQ. Unmatched junction bases numbered 22, after V lost 0 bases and J lost 7 bases. CDR3 length: 20 residues. CDR3 DNA sequence: TGCGCCAGCAGCTTGGCCAGTTCTAGGACAGGGGACCCTAAACGGGGTGAAGCTTTCTTT. Translating it yields CASSLASSRTGDPKRGEAFF.

This chain links TRBV27 with TRBJ1-1; the match to TRBD1 covers 9 bases. The germline CDR1 and CDR2 sequences are MNHEY and SMNVEV (reference sequence). With V trimmed by 5 bases and J by 5 bases, 9 bases remained unmatched. The CDR3 covers 15 residues. CDR3 sequence reads: CASSPRTGVGTEAFF. CDR3 nucleotides: TGTGCCAGCAGTCCTAGGACAGGGGTGGGTACTGAAGCTTTCTTT.

This clonotype came up once. A read error may be the cause here, since a much bigger clone is one base away. V and J are TRBV30 and TRBJ1-1; weak D call: TRBD1 (5 bases). The germline CDR1 and CDR2 sequences are GTSNPN and SVGIG (reference sequence). The CDR3 sequence is 12 residues long. The CDR3 spells CARSRGYTEAFF. The CDR3 DNA is TGTGCCCGGAGCCGGGGGTACACTGAAGCTTTCTTT.

Ten or more counts support this clonotype. V and J are TRBV7-7 and TRBJ2-3; the match to TRBD1 covers 7 bases. The germline V gene has CDR1 SSHAT and CDR2 FNYEAQ (reference sequence). This CDR3 is built from 16 residues. Trimming took 5 bases from V and 0 from J; bases not matched to a gene: 8. This CDR3 reads CASSPGTAPSTDTQYF. DNA of the CDR3: TGTGCCAGCAGCCCCGGGACAGCCCCTAGCACAGATACGCAGTATTTT.

This clonotype was detected many times. The chain carries TRBV20-1 and TRBJ2-1; TRBD2 agrees at 8 bases. This CDR3 spans 14 amino acids. The ends lost 6 bases at V and 7 bases at J; junction bases unmatched: 11. From germline, CDR1 is DFQATT and CDR2 SNEGSKA (reference sequence). The chain's CDR3 is CSARLERGWNEQFF. CDR3 sequence (DNA): TGCAGTGCCCGACTTGAGCGGGGGTGGAATGAGCAGTTCTTC.

This clonotype turned up a few times. The chain couples TRBV18 to TRBJ1-6, with D possibly being TRBD1 (6 bases). Trimming took off 4 bases at V and 6 bases at J, with 13 bases between the two ends. Germline V CDR1 and CDR2: KGHSH, LQKENI. The CDR3 length is 15 residues. CDR3 protein: CASSQEKGGNSPLHF. The CDR3 DNA is TGTGCCAGCTCACAGGAAAAAGGGGGTAATTCACCCCTCCACTTT.

This clonotype was counted a few times. The chain couples TRBV6-1 to TRBJ1-1, with no clear D. This CDR3 spans 15 amino acids. Germline CDR1 and CDR2: MNHNS and SASEGT. The V end lost 3 bases, the J end lost 0 bases, and 11 bases lay between the germline ends. Written as DNA, the CDR3 is TGTGCCAGCAGTGATATAGGCAGGATGAACACTGAAGCTTTCTTT. Amino acid sequence: CASSDIGRMNTEAFF.

A note on this clonotype: The CDR3 does not end in the conserved phenylalanine or tryptophan, so this is likely a read error. This chain links TRBV5-1 with TRBJ2-2; no clear D gene. V was clipped by 4 bases and J by 2 bases, with 6 bases between them. CDR1 is SGHRS, CDR2 YFSETQ, per germline. The CDR3 has 13 amino acids. The CDR3 DNA is TGCGCCAGCAGCCTGGGAAACACCGGGGAGCTGTTTGTT. Translating gives CASSLGNTGELFV.

The V and J genes are TRBV7-2 and TRBJ1-5, with D possibly TRBD1 on 6 matching bases. V shed 2 bases and J shed 3 bases, with 14 bases lying between them. Germline V gene data show CDR1 as SGHTA and CDR2 as FQGNSA. CDR3 size: 16 residues. CDR3 residues: CASSLSDSLNNQPQHF. CDR3 DNA: TGTGCCAGCAGCTTATCGGACAGTCTTAACAATCAGCCCCAGCATTTT.